One sample yielded the 6 T cell receptor beta chains listed below, sequenced in a study of blood T cell repertoires in COVID-19. TCRdb's copy holds only in-frame clones and misses some; the assay was immunoSEQ multiplex PCR. The data show 130,000 to 150,000 clones, more than 70% seen once. The sample taken for sequencing was peripheral blood. The source is a man in his sixties with active or convalescent COVID-19.

The V call is TRBV5-4, the J call TRBJ2-2; D gene ambiguous. Germline CDR1 SGHNT, CDR2 YYREEE (reference sequence). V was cut by 5 bases and J by 1 base, with 15 bases left in between. The CDR3 length is 16 residues. Here the CDR3 DNA reads TGTGCCAGCAGTCTTGGCGCGCGGTTGAACACCGGGGAGCTGTTTTTT. Translation: CASSLGARLNTGELFF. The complete variable domain, with remaining parts taken from reference TRBV5-4 and TRBJ2-2, reads ETGVTQSPTHLIKTRGQQVTLRCSSQSGHNTVSWYQQALGQGPQFIFQYYREEENGRGNFPPRFSGLQFPNYSSELNVNALELDDSALYLCASSLGARLNTGELFFGEGSRLTVL.

The rearrangement joins TRBV28 to TRBJ2-2, with no clear D. Trimming took 4 bases from V and 8 from J, leaving 8 bases between them. This CDR3 spans 12 amino acids. Germline-derived CDR1 and CDR2 are MDHEN and SYDVKM. The chain's CDR3 is CASSSRWGELFF. CDR3 bases: TGTGCCAGCAGTTCGAGGTGGGGGGAGCTGTTTTTT. Based on the CDR3 plus reference TRBV28 and TRBJ2-2, the full variable domain is DVKVTQSSRYLVKRTGEKVFLECVQDMDHENMFWYRQDPGLGLRLIYFSYDVKMKEKGDIPEGYSVSREKKERFSLILESASTNQTSMYLCASSSRWGELFFGEGSRLTVL.

Notes on this clone: This sample includes further DNA sequences coding for the same CDR3. The chain employs TRBV9 and TRBJ2-1, with 7 bases matching TRBD2. The germline gives CDR1 SGDLS, CDR2 YYNGEE. The length of the CDR3 is 15 residues. V lost 0 bases and J lost 4; bases outside the gene matches: 4. CDR3 protein: CASSVEGGSYNEQFF. The CDR3 nucleotides read TGTGCCAGCAGCGTAGAGGGCGGGAGTTACAATGAGCAGTTCTTC.

The chain is built from TRBV9 and TRBJ1-6; D might be TRBD1 (6 bases). Germline V gene lookup returns CDR1 SGDLS and CDR2 YYNGEE. CDR3 length equals 14 residues. The V end was cut by 1 base, the J end by 8 bases, with 10 bases between. The CDR3: CASSVTDSYSPLHF. The CDR3 DNA is TGTGCCAGCAGCGTAACGGACAGCTATTCACCCCTCCACTTT.

CDR3 loop: CAIAATGVGNIQYF. CDR3 DNA: TGTGCCATCGCCGCGACAGGGGTGGGAAACATTCAGTACTTC. The gene calls are TRBV10-3 and TRBJ2-4; 8 bases agree with TRBD1. The CDR3 consists of 14 residues. Losses at the gene ends were 8 bases for V and 6 bases for J; bases not matched to a gene: 9. Germline CDR1 reads ENHRY; CDR2 reads SYGVKD.

This chain uses TRBV27 with TRBJ1-4; 9 nucleotides agree with TRBD1. This CDR3 is built from 18 residues. Germline assignment: CDR1 MNHEY and CDR2 SMNVEV (reference sequence). Germline trimming cut 5 bases from V and 7 bases from J; bases unmatched to any gene: 17. The CDR3 DNA sequence: TGTGCCAGCAGTAACTTCCGGGACAGGGACTTTGTAGGTGAAAAACTGTTTTTT. Translated, it gives CASSNFRDRDFVGEKLFF.